This passage covers 25 T cell receptor beta chains from one sample sequenced in a study of blood T cell repertoires in COVID-19. Repertoires were generated with immunoSEQ multiplex PCR, while TCRdb's copy carries only in-frame clones and drops some. The table includes 120,000 or so clones, 65% to 85% detected once. Sequencing was done on a sample of PBMCs or T cells enriched from blood (not recorded which). The receptors shown here come from a woman aged 25 to 39 who had recovered from COVID-19.

This rearrangement joins TRBV7-2 to TRBJ2-7, with 10 nucleotides matching TRBD1. The CDR3 extends over 16 amino acids. Germline CDR1 reads SGHTA; CDR2 reads FQGNSA. V shed 5 bases, J shed 3 bases, and the junction held 10 bases outside the gene matches. CDR3 sequence: CASSPRDRGGVYEQYF. The CDR3 DNA follows: TGTGCCAGCAGCCCCCGGGACAGGGGTGGCGTCTACGAGCAGTACTTC.

The chain employs TRBV28 and TRBJ2-3; 12 nucleotides line up with TRBD2. CDR1 and CDR2 (germline): MDHEN, SYDVKM. The CDR3 is 16 residues long. Germline trimming cut 4 bases from V and 6 bases from J; bases unmatched to any gene: 8. CDR3 residues: CASSSRLAGEWDTQYF. CDR3 DNA: TGTGCCAGCAGTTCTCGACTAGCGGGGGAGTGGGATACGCAGTATTTT.

The chain is built from TRBV9 and TRBJ2-5, with 8 bases aligning to TRBD2. CDR3 length: 19 amino acids. V shed 4 bases, J shed 1 base, and the junction held 18 bases outside the gene matches. Germline CDR1 and CDR2: SGDLS and YYNGEE. CDR3 region: CASSSPIGVAGPPQETQYF. CDR3 bases: TGTGCCAGCAGCTCACCCATCGGGGTAGCGGGGCCTCCCCAAGAGACCCAGTACTTC.

V gene TRBV6-4 combines with J gene TRBJ2-7; TRBD1 matches at 10 bases. Germline CDR1 MRHNA, CDR2 SNTAGT. The CDR3 runs to 13 residues. The V gene end was trimmed by 8 bases and the J gene end by 4 bases; junction bases not matched to a gene: 5. Written as DNA, the CDR3 is TGTGCCAGCCTGGGACAGGGGTTTTACGAGCAGTACTTC. This sequence encodes CASLGQGFYEQYF.

V gene TRBV2 combines with J gene TRBJ2-3; 10 nucleotides line up with TRBD1. CDR3 size: 15 residues. The V segment lost 7 bases and the J segment 3 bases; nucleotides outside the gene matches: 7. In germline, CDR1 is SNHLY, CDR2 FYNNEI. The CDR3 loop reads CASKRDRGRTDTQYF. The DNA for the CDR3 is TGTGCCAGCAAGCGGGACAGGGGTAGGACAGATACGCAGTATTTT.

The chain is built from TRBV4-2 and TRBJ2-7; TRBD2 aligns across 10 bases. CDR1 LGHNA and CDR2 YNFKEQ come from the germline V gene. The CDR3 is 15 amino acids. Germline trimming cut 2 bases from V and 5 bases from J; bases unmatched to any gene: 6. The CDR3 spells CASSQRLAGTHEQYF. The CDR3, as DNA: TGTGCCAGCAGCCAAAGACTAGCGGGTACACACGAGCAGTACTTC.

The V call is TRBV18, the J call TRBJ1-4; D not certain. V shed 3 bases and J shed 5 bases, with 10 bases lying between them. CDR1 KGHSH and CDR2 LQKENI come from the germline V gene. The CDR3 covers 14 residues. CDR3 coding DNA: TGTGCCAGCTCACCCTCGGCGGGGAATGAAAAACTGTTTTTT. Encoded protein: CASSPSAGNEKLFF.

CDR3 DNA: TGTGCCTGGAGTGTACGCTATGCTAGCACAGATACGCAGTATTTT. Translation gives CAWSVRYASTDTQYF. This sequence joins TRBV30 and TRBJ2-3; unclear D gene. V was shortened by 0 bases and J by 0 bases, with 10 bases between the two germline ends. There are 15 residues in the CDR3. From germline, CDR1 is GTSNPN and CDR2 SVGIG (reference sequence).

The chain employs TRBV28 and TRBJ2-1; 8 bases map to TRBD2. Trimming cost V 1 base and J 1 base; bases outside gene matches: 3. CDR1 MDHEN and CDR2 SYDVKM come from the germline V gene. This CDR3 has 16 amino acids. The DNA for the CDR3 is TGTGCCAGCAGTTTATTAGCGGGAAGGTCCTACAATGAGCAGTTCTTC. Protein: CASSLLAGRSYNEQFF.

This chain joins TRBV2 and TRBJ1-5; D ambiguous. The germline V gene encodes CDR1 SNHLY and CDR2 FYNNEI. Trimming took 4 bases from V and 5 from J, leaving 9 bases between them. The CDR3 runs to 13 residues. This CDR3 is CASSVERYQPQHF. The CDR3, as DNA: TGTGCCAGCAGTGTCGAGCGATATCAGCCCCAGCATTTT. The full variable domain, its missing parts supplied by reference TRBV2 and TRBJ1-5, is EPEVTQTPSHQVTQMGQEVILRCVPISNHLYFYWYRQILGQKVEFLVSFYNNEISEKSEIFDDQFSVERPDGSNFTLKIRSTKLEDSAMYFCASSVERYQPQHFGDGTRLSIL.

This clone came up once. The chain recombines TRBV28 with TRBJ2-7, with no clear D. The CDR3 contains 15 residues. V was cut by 4 bases and J by 2 bases, with 15 bases left in between. Germline V gene data show CDR1 as MDHEN and CDR2 as SYDVKM. The CDR3 DNA reads TGTGCCAGCAGTTCCCCCGGGTCCTACCCCTACGAGCAGTACTTC. It codes for CASSSPGSYPYEQYF.

The rearrangement uses TRBV11-2 and TRBJ1-2; no firm D call. The V gene lost 2 bases and the J gene lost 8 bases, with 18 bases spanning the gap. The CDR3 totals 15 residues. Germline V gene sequence: CDR1 SGHAT, CDR2 FQNNGV. CDR3 nucleotide sequence: TGTGCCAGCAGCTTACCAGCGGGGTTCTCGGACGGCTACACCTTC. This gives the protein CASSLPAGFSDGYTF.

V usage is TRBV27 and J usage is TRBJ2-7; 7 positions match TRBD2. Trimming cost V 3 bases and J 1 base; bases outside gene matches: 6. CDR3 length: 15 amino acids. CDR1 is MNHEY and CDR2 is SMNVEV in the germline V gene (reference sequence). CDR3 sequence (DNA): TGTGCCAGCAGTTTGATAGCGGGTGGATCCTACGAGCAGTACTTC. Translating gives CASSLIAGGSYEQYF.

V usage is TRBV7-2 and J usage is TRBJ1-1, with D uncertain. Trimming shortened V by 3 bases and J by 6 bases, and 14 bases separated the two germline ends. The CDR3 is 14 amino acids. CDR1 SGHTA and CDR2 FQGNSA come from the germline V gene. CDR3 loop: CASSFPTLRPEAFF. CDR3 sequence (DNA): TGTGCCAGCAGCTTCCCCACTCTGAGGCCTGAAGCTTTCTTT.

The chain is built from TRBV6-2 or TRBV6-3 and TRBJ2-7; 14 positions agree with TRBD2. The germline CDR1 and CDR2 sequences are MNHEY and SVGEGT. The CDR3 length is 15 residues. Trimming cost V 5 bases and J 7 bases; bases outside gene matches: 7. CDR3 loop: CASSRGLAGVDEQYF. CDR3 DNA sequence: TGTGCCAGCAGTCGGGGACTAGCGGGAGTGGATGAGCAGTACTTC.

This rearrangement joins TRBV10-3 to TRBJ2-7; the match to TRBD1 covers 11 bases. The CDR3 totals 13 residues. The germline CDR1 and CDR2 sequences are ENHRY and SYGVKD. J lost 0 bases, V lost 9 bases, and 1 base had no gene match. This CDR3 is CAIGTGGSYEQYF. CDR3 sequence (DNA): TGTGCCATTGGGACAGGGGGCTCCTACGAGCAGTACTTC.

This chain joins TRBV5-8 and TRBJ2-1; tentatively, D is TRBD1 (6 bases). This CDR3 is built from 15 residues. CDR1 and CDR2 from the germline V gene are SGHTS and YDEGEE. V gave up 3 bases and J gave up 4 bases, with 14 bases separating them. The DNA of the CDR3 is TGTGCCAGCAGCTCGACAGGTGAGACGTACAATGAGCAGTTCTTC. Protein sequence: CASSSTGETYNEQFF.

V gene TRBV12-5 combines with J gene TRBJ2-6; 10 positions match TRBD1. The CDR3 is made up of 14 amino acids. The germline V gene encodes CDR1 LGHNT and CDR2 FRNRAP. V gave up 7 bases and J gave up 11 bases; unmatched junction bases: 8. The CDR3: CASALTGGADVLTF. The CDR3 nucleotides read TGTGCTAGTGCCCTGACAGGGGGCGCCGACGTCCTGACTTTC.

This chain connects TRBV5-4 to TRBJ1-6; possible D gene TRBD1, 6 bases. Germline CDR1 SGHNT, CDR2 YYREEE (reference sequence). The CDR3 runs to 14 residues. Trimming pared 1 base from V and 10 bases from J, leaving 12 bases between. CDR3 amino acids: CASSLRGTGSPLHF. DNA of the CDR3: TGTGCCAGCAGCTTGAGGGGGACCGGGTCACCCCTCCACTTT.

The gene calls are TRBV7-8 and TRBJ1-3, with TRBD1 as a possible D gene (5 bases). The CDR3 covers 16 residues. Trimming pared 1 base from V and 4 bases from J, leaving 14 bases between. Germline lookup yields CDR1 SGHVS and CDR2 FQNEAQ. CDR3 in amino acids: CASSLGRRRGGNTIYF. Here the CDR3 DNA reads TGTGCCAGCAGCTTAGGGAGGCGGAGGGGCGGAAACACCATATATTTT.

The J gene is TRBJ2-3, the V gene TRBV30, with 9 bases that match TRBD2. This CDR3 is built from 15 residues. The germline V gene encodes CDR1 GTSNPN and CDR2 SVGIG (reference sequence). V lost 3 bases and J lost 3; bases outside the gene matches: 7. This CDR3 reads CAWRRWSGRTDTQYF. In DNA, the CDR3 is TGTGCCTGGAGGAGATGGAGCGGGAGGACAGATACGCAGTATTTT.

This chain joins TRBV3-1 (or the pseudogene TRBV3-2) and TRBJ2-1, with D possibly matching TRBD2 (5 bases). The length of the CDR3 is 18 residues. V was trimmed by 0 bases and J by 0 bases, leaving 15 bases between them. Germline V gene lookup returns CDR1 LGHDT and CDR2 YNNKEL (reference sequence). The CDR3 reads CASSQERPGTSSYNEQFF. The CDR3 DNA follows: TGTGCCAGCAGCCAAGAGCGGCCCGGAACTAGCTCCTACAATGAGCAGTTCTTC.

This chain uses TRBV2 with TRBJ1-2; TRBD1 might be the D (5 bases). CDR1 is SNHLY and CDR2 is FYNNEI in the germline V gene. V shed 4 bases and J shed 7 bases, with 19 bases lying between them. This CDR3 region has 15 residues. The CDR3 nucleotides are TGTGCCAGCAGTGTCGCTCGGGAGGGGCCGAGTGGCTACACCTTC. It translates to CASSVAREGPSGYTF.

This clone was counted ten times or more. V is TRBV7-2 and J is TRBJ1-2; 9 bases are shared with TRBD1. Germline-derived CDR1 and CDR2 are SGHTA and FQGNSA. The J segment lost 2 bases and the V segment lost 5 bases, leaving 6 bases of the junction unmatched. The CDR3 runs 15 residues. CDR3 nucleotides: TGTGCCAGCAGCGTAAACAGGGGGCAGAACTATGGCTACACCTTC. This sequence encodes CASSVNRGQNYGYTF.

The rearrangement links TRBV7-6 to TRBJ2-7; possible D gene TRBD2, 5 bases. CDR3 length: 13 residues. Germline V gene data show CDR1 as SGHVS and CDR2 as FNYEAQ. The V gene lost 5 bases and the J gene lost 6 bases, with 14 bases spanning the gap. The CDR3 protein is CASSLSQRVEQYF. CDR3 DNA sequence: TGTGCCAGCAGCCTCAGTCAGAGGGTCGAGCAGTACTTC.